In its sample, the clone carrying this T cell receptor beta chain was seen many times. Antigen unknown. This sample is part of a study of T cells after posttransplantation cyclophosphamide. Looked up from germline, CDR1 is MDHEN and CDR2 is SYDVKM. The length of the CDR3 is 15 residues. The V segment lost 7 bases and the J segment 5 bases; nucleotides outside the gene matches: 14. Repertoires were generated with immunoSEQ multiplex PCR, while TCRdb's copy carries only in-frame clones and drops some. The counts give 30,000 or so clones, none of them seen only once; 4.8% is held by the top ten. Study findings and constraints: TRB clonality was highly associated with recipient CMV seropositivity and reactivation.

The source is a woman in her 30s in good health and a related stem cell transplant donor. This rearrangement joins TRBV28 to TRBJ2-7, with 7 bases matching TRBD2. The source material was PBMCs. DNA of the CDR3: TGTGCCAGCAACGAGGGACGGGGGGACTTGAACGAGCAGTACTTC. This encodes CASNEGRGDLNEQYF. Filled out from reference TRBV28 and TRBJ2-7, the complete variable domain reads DVKVTQSSRYLVKRTGEKVFLECVQDMDHENMFWYRQDPGLGLRLIYFSYDVKMKEKGDIPEGYSVSREKKERFSLILESASTNQTSMYLCASNEGRGDLNEQYFGPGTRLTVT.